The source of this T cell receptor (beta chain) is a study of T cell changes during pregnancy in multiple sclerosis (dated by TCRdb to the late 2010s). About the investigation overall: Changes in the T cell repertoire over the course of pregnancy were examined in this study in women with multiple sclerosis.

The germline V gene (reference sequence) sets CDR1 to SEHNR and CDR2 to FQNEAQ. The junction shows trimming of 5 bases on V and 1 base on J, plus 14 bases between the germline ends. The CDR3 holds 15 amino acids from the cysteine to the phenylalanine. Only CDR3 DNA is held: 45 bases, read in frame from base 1. Receptors were amplified or captured by the immunoSEQ multiplex PCR assay. Entries here come from immuneACCESS through TCRdb and include only in-frame sequences with V and J called. Some clones fail to appear in such tables; in the studies checked, an unresolved V gene covers under half of the shortfall, and the cause of the remainder is unknown. This sample gives 30,000 to 40,000 clones in total; more than 75% of them show up just once. The leading ten clones occupy more than 5.5% of the sample. Comment on this clone: Its binding antigen is unknown. Within one base of it there is no much larger clone, and no base qualities were kept.

Recombination linked TRBV7-9 to TRBJ1-1; 6 matching bases give a weak D call of TRBD1. This sequence was found in a female donor with multiple sclerosis, enrolled in a pregnancy study. The sequences come from CD8+ T cells from peripheral blood mononuclear cells, collected in the third trimester of pregnancy. The encoded CDR3 is CASSRPGVWNTEAFF. The nucleotide sequence reads as follows: TGTGCCAGCAGCCGCCCAGGGGTTTGGAACACTGAAGCTTTCTTT.